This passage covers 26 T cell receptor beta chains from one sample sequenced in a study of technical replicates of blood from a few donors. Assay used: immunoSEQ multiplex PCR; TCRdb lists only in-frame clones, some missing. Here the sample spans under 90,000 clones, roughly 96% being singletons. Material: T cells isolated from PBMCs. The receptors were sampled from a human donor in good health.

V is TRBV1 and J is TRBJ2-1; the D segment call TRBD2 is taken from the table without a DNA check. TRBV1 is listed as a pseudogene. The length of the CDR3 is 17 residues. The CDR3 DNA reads TGCACCAGCAGCCAGCCCCCCGGGACTAGCGTAGACAATGAGCAGTTCTTC. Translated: CTSSQPPGTSVDNEQFF.

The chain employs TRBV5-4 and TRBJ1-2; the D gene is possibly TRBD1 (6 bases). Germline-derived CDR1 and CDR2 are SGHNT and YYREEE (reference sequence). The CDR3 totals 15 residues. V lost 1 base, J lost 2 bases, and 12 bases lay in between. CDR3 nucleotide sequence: TGTGCCAGCAGCTTGCCGAAGCAGGGGAACTATGGCTACACCTTC. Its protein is CASSLPKQGNYGYTF.

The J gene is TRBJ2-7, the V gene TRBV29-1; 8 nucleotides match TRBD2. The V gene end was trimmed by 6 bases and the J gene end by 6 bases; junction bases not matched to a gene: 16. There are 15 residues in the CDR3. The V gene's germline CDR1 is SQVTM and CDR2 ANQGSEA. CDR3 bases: TGCAGCGTATCCACACCCGGGGGACTAGTGAGCGAGCAGTACTTC. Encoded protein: CSVSTPGGLVSEQYF.

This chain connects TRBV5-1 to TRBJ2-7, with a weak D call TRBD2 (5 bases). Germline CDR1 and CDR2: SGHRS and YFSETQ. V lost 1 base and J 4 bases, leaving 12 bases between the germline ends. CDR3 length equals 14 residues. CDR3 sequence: CASSLSPGLYEQYF. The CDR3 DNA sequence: TGCGCCAGCAGCTTGAGCCCAGGACTTTACGAGCAGTACTTC. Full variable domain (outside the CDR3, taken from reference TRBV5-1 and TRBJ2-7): KAGVTQTPRYLIKTRGQQVTLSCSPISGHRSVSWYQQTPGQGLQFLFEYFSETQRNKGNFPGRFSGRQFSNSRSEMNVSTLELGDSALYLCASSLSPGLYEQYFGPGTRLTVT.

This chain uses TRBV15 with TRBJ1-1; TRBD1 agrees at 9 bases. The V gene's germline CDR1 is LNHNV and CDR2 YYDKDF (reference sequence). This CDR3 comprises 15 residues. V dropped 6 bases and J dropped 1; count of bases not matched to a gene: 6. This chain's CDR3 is CATRWTGAGNTEAFF. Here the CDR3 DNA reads TGTGCCACCAGATGGACAGGGGCTGGGAACACTGAAGCTTTCTTT. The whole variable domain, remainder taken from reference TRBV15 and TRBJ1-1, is DAMVIQNPRYQVTQFGKPVTLSCSQTLNHNVMYWYQQKSSQAPKLLFHYYDKDFNNEADTPDNFQSRRPNTSFCFLDIRSPGLGDTAMYLCATRWTGAGNTEAFFGQGTRLTVV.

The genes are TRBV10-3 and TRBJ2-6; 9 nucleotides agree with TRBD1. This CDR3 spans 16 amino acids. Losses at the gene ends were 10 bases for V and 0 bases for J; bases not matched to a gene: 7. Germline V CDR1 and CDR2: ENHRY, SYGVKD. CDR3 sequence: CATRQGVGSGANVLTF. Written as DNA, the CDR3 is TGTGCCACGCGACAGGGGGTGGGCTCTGGGGCCAACGTCCTGACTTTC.

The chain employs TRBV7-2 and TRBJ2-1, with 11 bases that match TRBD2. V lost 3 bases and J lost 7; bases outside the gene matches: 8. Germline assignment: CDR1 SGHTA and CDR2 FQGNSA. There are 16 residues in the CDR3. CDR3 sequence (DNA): TGTGCCAGCAGCTTCCGACTAGCGGGAACACGGAATGAGCAGTTCTTC. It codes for CASSFRLAGTRNEQFF.

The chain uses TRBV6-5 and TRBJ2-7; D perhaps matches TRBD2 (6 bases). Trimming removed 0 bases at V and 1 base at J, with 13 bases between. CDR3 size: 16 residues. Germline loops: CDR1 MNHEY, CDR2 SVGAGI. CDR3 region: CASSYSGGTLSYEQYF. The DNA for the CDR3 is TGTGCCAGCAGTTACTCGGGAGGCACGCTTTCCTACGAGCAGTACTTC.

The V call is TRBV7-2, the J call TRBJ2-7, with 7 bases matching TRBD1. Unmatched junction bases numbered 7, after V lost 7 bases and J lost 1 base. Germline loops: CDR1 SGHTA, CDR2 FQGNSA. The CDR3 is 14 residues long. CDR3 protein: CASIPRDSSYEQYF. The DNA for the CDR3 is TGTGCCAGCATCCCCCGGGACAGTTCCTACGAGCAGTACTTC.

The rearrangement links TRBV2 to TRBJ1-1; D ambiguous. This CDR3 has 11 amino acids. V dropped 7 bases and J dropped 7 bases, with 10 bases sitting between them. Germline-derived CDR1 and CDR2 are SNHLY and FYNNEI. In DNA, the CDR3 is TGTGCCAGCATTATGGCGGTTGAAGCTTTCTTT. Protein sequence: CASIMAVEAFF.

CDR3 loop: CASSLGLDGQPQHF. The CDR3 nucleotides are TGTGCCAGCAGTTTAGGACTTGACGGTCAGCCCCAGCATTTT. V gene TRBV27 combines with J gene TRBJ1-5, with no clear D. CDR3 size: 14 residues. Trimming took off 2 bases at V and 6 bases at J, with 11 bases between the two ends. Germline CDR1 is MNHEY and CDR2 is SMNVEV (reference sequence).

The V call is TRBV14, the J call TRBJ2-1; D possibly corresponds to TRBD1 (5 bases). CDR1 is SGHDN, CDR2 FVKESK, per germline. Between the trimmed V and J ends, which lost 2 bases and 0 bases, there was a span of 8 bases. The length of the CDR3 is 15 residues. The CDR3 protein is CASSQKGPSYNEQFF. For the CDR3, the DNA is TGTGCCAGCAGCCAAAAGGGGCCCTCCTACAATGAGCAGTTCTTC.

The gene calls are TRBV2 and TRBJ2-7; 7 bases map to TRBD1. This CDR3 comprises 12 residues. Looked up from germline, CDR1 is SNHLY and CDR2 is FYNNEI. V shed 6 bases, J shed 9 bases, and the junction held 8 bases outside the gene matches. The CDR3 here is CASRETGKRQYF. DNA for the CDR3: TGTGCCAGCAGGGAGACAGGGAAAAGGCAGTACTTC.

The CDR3 loop reads CASSAQIREETQYF. DNA of the CDR3: TGCGCCAGCAGCGCGCAAATTAGAGAAGAGACCCAGTACTTC. The chain recombines TRBV5-1 with TRBJ2-5; no definite D call. V dropped 4 bases and J dropped 3 bases, with 13 bases sitting between them. This CDR3 has 14 amino acids. Germline lookup yields CDR1 SGHRS and CDR2 YFSETQ.

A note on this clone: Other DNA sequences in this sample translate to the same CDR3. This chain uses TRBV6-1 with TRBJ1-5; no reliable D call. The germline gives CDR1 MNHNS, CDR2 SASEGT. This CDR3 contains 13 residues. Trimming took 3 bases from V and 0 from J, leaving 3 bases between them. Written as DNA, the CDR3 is TGTGCCAGCAGTGACAATAGCAATCAGCCCCAGCATTTT. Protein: CASSDNSNQPQHF.

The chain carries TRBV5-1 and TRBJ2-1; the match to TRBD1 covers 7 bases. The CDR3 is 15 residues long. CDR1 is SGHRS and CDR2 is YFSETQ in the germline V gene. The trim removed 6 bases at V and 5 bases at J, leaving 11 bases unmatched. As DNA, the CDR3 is TGCGCCAGCACCCTTACAGGGGCGGGCCACAATGAGCAGTTCTTC. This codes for CASTLTGAGHNEQFF.

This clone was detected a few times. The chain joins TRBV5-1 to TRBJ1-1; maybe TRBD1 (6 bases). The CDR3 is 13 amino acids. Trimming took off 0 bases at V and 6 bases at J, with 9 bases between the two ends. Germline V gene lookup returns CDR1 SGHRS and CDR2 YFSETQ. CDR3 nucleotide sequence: TGCGCCAGCAGCTTGGTAGGGGGAGCTGAAGCTTTCTTT. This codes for CASSLVGGAEAFF.

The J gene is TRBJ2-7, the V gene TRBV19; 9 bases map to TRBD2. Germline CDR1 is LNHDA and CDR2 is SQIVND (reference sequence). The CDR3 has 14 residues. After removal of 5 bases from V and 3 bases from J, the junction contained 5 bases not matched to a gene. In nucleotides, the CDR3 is TGTGCCAGTAGTTGGGGTAGCGGGAGCTACGAGCAGTACTTC. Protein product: CASSWGSGSYEQYF.

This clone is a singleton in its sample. CDR3 nucleotide sequence: TGTGCCCAGGCCCGGGACAGGGGAATAACAAGCTCTGGGGCCAACGTCCTGACTTTC. Its translation is CAQARDRGITSSGANVLTF. The chain combines TRBV10-3 with TRBJ2-6, with 10 positions matching TRBD1. Germline V gene lookup returns CDR1 ENHRY and CDR2 SYGVKD. CDR3 size: 19 residues. The ends lost 11 bases at V and 0 bases at J; junction bases unmatched: 16.

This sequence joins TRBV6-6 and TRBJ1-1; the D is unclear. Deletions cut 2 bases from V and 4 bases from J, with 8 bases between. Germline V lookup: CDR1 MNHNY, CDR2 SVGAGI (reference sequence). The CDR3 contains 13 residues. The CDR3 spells CASSYGLLTEAFF. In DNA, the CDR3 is TGTGCCAGCAGTTACGGGCTGCTCACTGAAGCTTTCTTT.

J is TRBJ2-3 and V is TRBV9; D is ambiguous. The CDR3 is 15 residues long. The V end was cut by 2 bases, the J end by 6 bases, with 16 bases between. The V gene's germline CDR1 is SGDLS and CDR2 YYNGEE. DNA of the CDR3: TGTGCCAGCAGCGTCGCGGCCCCGCCGGCGGATACGCAGTATTTT. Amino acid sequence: CASSVAAPPADTQYF.

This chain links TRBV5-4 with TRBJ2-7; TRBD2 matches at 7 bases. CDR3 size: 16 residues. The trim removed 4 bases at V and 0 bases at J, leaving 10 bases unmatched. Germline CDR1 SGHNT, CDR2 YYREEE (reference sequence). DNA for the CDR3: TGTGCCAGCAGCCGGGGTGAGGGAGGGAGCTCCTACGAGCAGTACTTC. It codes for CASSRGEGGSSYEQYF.

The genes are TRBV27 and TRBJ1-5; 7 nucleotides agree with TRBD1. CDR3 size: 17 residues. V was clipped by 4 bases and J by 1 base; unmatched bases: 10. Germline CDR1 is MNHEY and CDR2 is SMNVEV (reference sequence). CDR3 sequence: CASSSEGAAWSNQPQHF. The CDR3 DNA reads TGTGCCAGCAGTTCCGAGGGGGCGGCGTGGAGCAATCAGCCCCAGCATTTT.

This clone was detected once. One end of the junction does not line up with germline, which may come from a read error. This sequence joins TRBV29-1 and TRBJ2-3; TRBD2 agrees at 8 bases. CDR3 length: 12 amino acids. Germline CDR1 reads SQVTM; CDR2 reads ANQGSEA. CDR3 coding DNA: TGCAGCGCAAGCGGGAGCAGAGATACGCAGTATTTT. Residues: CSASGSRDTQYF.

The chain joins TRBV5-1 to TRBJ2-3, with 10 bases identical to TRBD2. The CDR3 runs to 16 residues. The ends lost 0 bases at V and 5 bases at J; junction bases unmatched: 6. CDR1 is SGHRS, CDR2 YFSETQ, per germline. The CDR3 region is CASSLGLAGVVDTQYF. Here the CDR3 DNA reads TGCGCCAGCAGCTTGGGGCTAGCGGGAGTGGTAGATACGCAGTATTTT.

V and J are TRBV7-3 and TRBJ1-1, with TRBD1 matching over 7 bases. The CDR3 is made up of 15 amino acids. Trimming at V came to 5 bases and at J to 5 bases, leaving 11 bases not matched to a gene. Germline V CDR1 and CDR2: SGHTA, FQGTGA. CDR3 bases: TGTGCCAGCAGCCCGACGACAGGGATATGGACTGAAGCTTTCTTT. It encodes CASSPTTGIWTEAFF.